The text below deals with one TCR beta chain. Deletions cut 5 bases from V and 4 bases from J, with 11 bases between. Per germline, CDR1 SSHAT and CDR2 FNYEAQ (reference sequence). The CDR3 totals 14 residues. The protocol was immunoSEQ multiplex PCR, while the TCRdb copy is restricted to in-frame clones and leaves out a portion. Of 17,000 or so clones in the sample, about nine tenths were seen once. The entry originates in a study of PD-L1 blockade in urothelial cancer. The specimen was PBMCs, collected around atezolizumab (anti-PD-L1) treatment. The TCR sequence derives from a man aged 50 or older with urothelial cancer. The gene calls are TRBV7-7 and TRBJ2-2; tentatively, D is TRBD2 (5 bases). CDR3 in amino acids: CASSIGILTGELFF. The CDR3 coding sequence is TGTGCCAGCAGCATCGGGATCCTCACCGGGGAGCTGTTTTTT.